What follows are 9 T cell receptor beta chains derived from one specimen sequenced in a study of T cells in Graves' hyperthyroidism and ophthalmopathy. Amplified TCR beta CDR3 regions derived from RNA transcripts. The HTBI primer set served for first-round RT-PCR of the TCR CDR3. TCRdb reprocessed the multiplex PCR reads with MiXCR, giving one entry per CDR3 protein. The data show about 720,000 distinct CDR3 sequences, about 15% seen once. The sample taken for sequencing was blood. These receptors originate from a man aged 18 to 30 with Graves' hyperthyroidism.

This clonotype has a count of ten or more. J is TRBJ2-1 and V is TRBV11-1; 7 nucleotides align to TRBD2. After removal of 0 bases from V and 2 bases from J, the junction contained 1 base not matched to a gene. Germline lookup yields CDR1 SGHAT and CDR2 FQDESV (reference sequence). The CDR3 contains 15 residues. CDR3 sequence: CASSLASGAYNEQFF. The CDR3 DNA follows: TGTGCCAGCAGCTTAGCGAGCGGGGCCTACAATGAGCAGTTCTTC.

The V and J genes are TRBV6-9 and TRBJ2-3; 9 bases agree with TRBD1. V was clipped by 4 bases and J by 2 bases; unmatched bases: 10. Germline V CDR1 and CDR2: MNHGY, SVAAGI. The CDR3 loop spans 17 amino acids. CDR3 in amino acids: CASSSQGAFLFTDTQYF. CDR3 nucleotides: TGTGCCAGCAGTTCACAGGGGGCCTTCTTGTTCACAGATACGCAGTATTTT.

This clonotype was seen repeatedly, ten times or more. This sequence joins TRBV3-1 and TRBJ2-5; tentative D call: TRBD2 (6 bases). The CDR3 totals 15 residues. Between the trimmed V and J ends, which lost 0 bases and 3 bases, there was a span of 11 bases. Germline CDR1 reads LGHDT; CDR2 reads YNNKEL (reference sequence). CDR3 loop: CASSQDRGGKETQYF. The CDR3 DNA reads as TGTGCCAGCAGCCAAGATCGCGGCGGGAAAGAGACCCAGTACTTC.

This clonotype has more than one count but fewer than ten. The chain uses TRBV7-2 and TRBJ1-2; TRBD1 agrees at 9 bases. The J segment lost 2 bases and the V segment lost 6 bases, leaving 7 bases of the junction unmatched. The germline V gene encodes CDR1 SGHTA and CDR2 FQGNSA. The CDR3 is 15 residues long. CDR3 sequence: CASSYYRGPNYGYTF. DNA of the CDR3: TGTGCCAGCAGTTACTACAGGGGGCCGAACTATGGCTACACCTTC.

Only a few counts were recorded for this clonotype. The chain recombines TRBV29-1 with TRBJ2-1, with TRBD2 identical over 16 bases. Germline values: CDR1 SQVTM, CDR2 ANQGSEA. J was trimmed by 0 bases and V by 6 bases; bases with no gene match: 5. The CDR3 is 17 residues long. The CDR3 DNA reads TGCAGCGTCGGGACTAGCGGGAGGGGGAGCTCCTACAATGAGCAGTTCTTC. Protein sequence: CSVGTSGRGSSYNEQFF.

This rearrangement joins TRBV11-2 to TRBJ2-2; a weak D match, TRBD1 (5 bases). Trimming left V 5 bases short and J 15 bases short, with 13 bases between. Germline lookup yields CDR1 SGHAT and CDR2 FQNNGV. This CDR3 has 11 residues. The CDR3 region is CASSVSGKVFF. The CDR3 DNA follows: TGTGCCAGCAGCGTTTCAGGGAAGGTGTTTTTT.

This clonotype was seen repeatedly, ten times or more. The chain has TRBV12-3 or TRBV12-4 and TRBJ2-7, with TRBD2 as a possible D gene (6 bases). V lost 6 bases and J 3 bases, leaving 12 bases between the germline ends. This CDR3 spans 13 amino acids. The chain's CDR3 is CASSRRGIYEQYF. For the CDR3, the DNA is TGTGCCAGCAGCAGGAGGGGAATCTACGAGCAGTACTTC.

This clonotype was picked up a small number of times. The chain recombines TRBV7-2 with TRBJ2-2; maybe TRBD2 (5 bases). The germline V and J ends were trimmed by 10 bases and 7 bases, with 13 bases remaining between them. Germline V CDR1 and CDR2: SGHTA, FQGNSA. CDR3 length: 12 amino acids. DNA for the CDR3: TGTGCCACCGGAAGTCGGGGCGGGGAGCTGTTTTTT. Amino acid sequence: CATGSRGGELFF.

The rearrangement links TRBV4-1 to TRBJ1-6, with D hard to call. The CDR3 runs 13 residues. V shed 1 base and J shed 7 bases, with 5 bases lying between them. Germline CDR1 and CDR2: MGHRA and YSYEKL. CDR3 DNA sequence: TGCGCCAGCAGCCAAGCCCGCAATTCACCCCTCCACTTT. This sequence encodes CASSQARNSPLHF.